The source of this T cell receptor (beta chain) is a study of OX40 agonist ivuxolimab in advanced cancers. Sequencing was performed with immunoSEQ multiplex PCR; in TCRdb, only in-frame clones are kept and a portion is missing. The top ten clones hold less than 0.35% of a sample with fewer than 120,000 clones, around nine tenths of them seen once. CDR1 is SGHAT and CDR2 is FQNNGV in the germline V gene. The CDR3 totals 13 residues. V was shortened by 3 bases and J by 5 bases, with 10 bases between the two germline ends. The sample consisted of CD4+ or CD8+ T cells sorted from blood, taken in a trial of the OX40 agonist ivuxolimab. This chain connects TRBV11-2 to TRBJ1-2; tentative D call: TRBD1 (6 bases). This clonotype was obtained from an adult with an advanced solid tumor such as melanoma, head and neck, liver or kidney cancer. The CDR3 coding sequence is TGTGCCAGCAGCTTGCAGGGGAATTATGGCTACACCTTC. Translated: CASSLQGNYGYTF. Full variable domain (remainder filled in from reference TRBV11-2 and TRBJ1-2): EAGVAQSPRYKIIEKRQSVAFWCNPISGHATLYWYQQILGQGPKLLIQFQNNGVVDDSQLPKDRFSAERLKGVDSTLKIQPAKLEDSAVYLCASSLQGNYGYTFGSGTRLTVV.